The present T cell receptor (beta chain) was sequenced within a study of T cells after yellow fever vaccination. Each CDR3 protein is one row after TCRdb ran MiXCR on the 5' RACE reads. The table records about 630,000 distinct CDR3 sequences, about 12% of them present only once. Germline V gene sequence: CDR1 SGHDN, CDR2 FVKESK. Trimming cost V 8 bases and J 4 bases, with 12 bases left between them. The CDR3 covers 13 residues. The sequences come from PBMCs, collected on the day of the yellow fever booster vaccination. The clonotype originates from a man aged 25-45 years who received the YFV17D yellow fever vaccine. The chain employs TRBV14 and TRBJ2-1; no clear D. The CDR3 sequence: CASRPYRYNEQFF. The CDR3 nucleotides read TGTGCCAGCCGCCCCTACAGATACAATGAGCAGTTCTTC.